Below, 17 T cell receptor beta chains from the same sample are listed, as sequenced in a study of blood T cell repertoires in COVID-19. Clones were read by immunoSEQ multiplex PCR, and TCRdb kept only the in-frame ones, dropping some. The profile shows about 210,000 clones, 81% of them singletons. The sample was PBMCs or T cells enriched from blood (not recorded which). The source is a woman between 50 and 59 years old with acute COVID-19.

This chain connects TRBV28 to TRBJ2-7, with a tentative D call TRBD1 (5 bases). Germline V gives CDR1 MDHEN, CDR2 SYDVKM. Trimming left V 3 bases short and J 7 bases short, with 19 bases between. This CDR3 is 15 amino acids long. DNA of the CDR3: TGTGCCAGCAGTTTGGGCAGTCTAGGGGTACGGGAGCAGTACTTC. Encoded protein: CASSLGSLGVREQYF.

The V gene is TRBV18, the J gene TRBJ2-2, with unresolved D. Germline CDR1 and CDR2: KGHSH and LQKENI. This CDR3 is 13 amino acids long. V lost 2 bases to trimming and J lost 6 bases, with 7 bases between them. CDR3 amino acids: CASSPVVSGELFF. The CDR3, as DNA: TGTGCCAGCTCACCAGTCGTGTCCGGGGAGCTGTTTTTT. Combining the CDR3 with reference TRBV18 and TRBJ2-2 gives the whole variable domain NAGVMQNPRHLVRRRGQEARLRCSPMKGHSHVYWYRQLPEEGLKFMVYLQKENIIDESGMPKERFSAEFPKEGPSILRIQQVVRGDSAAYFCASSPVVSGELFFGEGSRLTVL.

In this sample, this clone turned up once. The rearrangement uses TRBV2 and TRBJ2-1; TRBD2 matches 8 bases. CDR1 and CDR2 (germline): SNHLY, FYNNEI. This CDR3 is 17 amino acids long. V lost 4 bases and J lost 5; bases outside the gene matches: 13. This CDR3 is CASSGSFAGGPHNEQFF. Written as DNA, the CDR3 is TGTGCCAGCAGTGGAAGTTTTGCGGGAGGTCCGCACAATGAGCAGTTCTTC. Together with reference TRBV2 and TRBJ2-1, the CDR3 gives the full variable domain: EPEVTQTPSHQVTQMGQEVILRCVPISNHLYFYWYRQILGQKVEFLVSFYNNEISEKSEIFDDQFSVERPDGSNFTLKIRSTKLEDSAMYFCASSGSFAGGPHNEQFFGPGTRLTVL.

This rearrangement joins TRBV24-1 to TRBJ2-2, with 12 bases that match TRBD1. V gave up 2 bases and J gave up 4 bases; unmatched junction bases: 4. The germline V gene has CDR1 KGHDR and CDR2 SFDVKD. The CDR3 contains 17 residues. The CDR3 sequence: CATSDSGTGGPTGELFF. The CDR3 nucleotides read TGTGCCACCAGTGATTCCGGGACAGGGGGCCCCACCGGGGAGCTGTTTTTT.

This chain connects TRBV5-1 to TRBJ2-3; 9 positions agree with TRBD1. In germline, CDR1 is SGHRS, CDR2 YFSETQ. This CDR3 spans 15 amino acids. V lost 5 bases, J lost 1 base, and 5 bases stayed unmatched. CDR3 DNA: TGCGCCAGCAGACGGGGACAGGGCCGCACAGATACGCAGTATTTT. Its protein product is CASRRGQGRTDTQYF.

This clone appeared a single time. The chain is built from TRBV29-1 and TRBJ1-6; D gene unclear. Trimming stripped 7 bases from V and 6 bases from J, with 13 bases between. The CDR3 length is 13 residues. The V gene's germline CDR1 is SQVTM and CDR2 ANQGSEA. CDR3 sequence: CSARDNPNSPLHF. The CDR3 DNA is TGCAGCGCCCGTGACAACCCTAATTCACCCCTCCACTTT. The full variable domain, rest sourced from reference TRBV29-1 and TRBJ1-6, is SAVISQKPSRDICQRGTSLTIQCQVDSQVTMMFWYRQQPGQSLTLIATANQGSEATYESGFVIDKFPISRPNLTFSTLTVSNMSPEDSSIYLCSARDNPNSPLHFGNGTRLTVT.

This clone was detected only a few times. The chain joins TRBV18 to TRBJ2-2, with 8 bases identical to TRBD2. The CDR3 totals 14 residues. Germline CDR1 KGHSH, CDR2 LQKENI. V lost 2 bases, J lost 7 bases, and 3 bases stayed unmatched. The CDR3 spells CASSPGLADGELFF. The CDR3 nucleotides are TGTGCCAGCTCACCAGGACTAGCCGACGGGGAGCTGTTTTTT.

The J gene is TRBJ1-3, the V gene TRBV5-1; perhaps TRBD1 as D (5 bases). CDR1 is SGHRS and CDR2 is YFSETQ in the germline V gene. The V and J ends lost 3 bases and 5 bases respectively, with 15 bases between them. This CDR3 has 15 residues. The DNA for the CDR3 is TGCGCCAGCAGCTCTGGGGGGACGGGGAGAAACACCATATATTTT. Translating gives CASSSGGTGRNTIYF.

This clone was recorded once. The chain is built from TRBV7-2 and TRBJ2-7; 9 nucleotides agree with TRBD1. The CDR3 has 16 amino acids. CDR1 and CDR2 (germline): SGHTA, FQGNSA. V shed 6 bases and J 0 bases; nucleotides not matched to a gene: 9. Written as DNA, the CDR3 is TGTGCCAGCAGTCATGGGACAGGGAGCATCTCCTACGAGCAGTACTTC. It yields the protein CASSHGTGSISYEQYF.

The V and J genes are TRBV6-1 and TRBJ2-7, with D unclear. V shed 5 bases and J shed 4 bases, with 6 bases lying between them. This CDR3 region has 11 residues. The germline V gene encodes CDR1 MNHNS and CDR2 SASEGT. CDR3 region: CASSLFYEQYF. DNA of the CDR3: TGTGCCAGCAGTCTGTTTTACGAGCAGTACTTC.

V is TRBV7-2 and J is TRBJ2-5, with 11 bases lining up with TRBD2. The CDR3 runs 14 residues. Germline V gene lookup returns CDR1 SGHTA and CDR2 FQGNSA. Losses at the gene ends were 5 bases for V and 5 bases for J; bases not matched to a gene: 4. The CDR3 spells CASSLWTSGETQYF. For the CDR3, the DNA is TGTGCCAGCAGCCTCTGGACTAGCGGGGAGACCCAGTACTTC.

This chain uses TRBV13 with TRBJ1-4, with D unresolved. Trimming took off 0 bases at V and 3 bases at J, with 11 bases between the two ends. The CDR3 runs 16 residues. Germline V gene lookup returns CDR1 PRHDT and CDR2 FYEKMQ (reference sequence). The CDR3 region has the DNA TGTGCCAGCAGCTTAGGCGGGAGGGAGGCTAATGAAAAACTGTTTTTT. As protein: CASSLGGREANEKLFF.

The chain uses TRBV9 and TRBJ2-4, with D perhaps matching TRBD2 (5 bases). Germline V gene sequence: CDR1 SGDLS, CDR2 YYNGEE. Trimming took off 3 bases at V and 0 bases at J, with 7 bases between the two ends. The CDR3 has 14 residues. In nucleotides, the CDR3 is TGTGCCAGCAGCGACGGGATAGCCAAAAACATTCAGTACTTC. This sequence encodes CASSDGIAKNIQYF.

This chain joins TRBV5-6 and TRBJ1-3; no definite D call. CDR1 is SGHDT and CDR2 is YYEEEE in the germline V gene. With 3 bases removed from V and 2 bases from J, the gap between germline ends came to 12 bases. CDR3 length: 15 amino acids. The CDR3 spells CASSWVGTAGNTIYF. The CDR3 DNA sequence: TGTGCCAGCAGCTGGGTGGGCACGGCTGGAAACACCATATATTTT.

The V gene is TRBV7-2, the J gene TRBJ1-2, with 9 positions matching TRBD1. The CDR3 spans 18 residues. The V segment lost 3 bases and the J segment 4 bases; nucleotides outside the gene matches: 15. The germline gives CDR1 SGHTA, CDR2 FQGNSA. The chain's CDR3 is CASSLGDRAIDFIYGYTF. The CDR3 DNA reads TGTGCCAGCAGCTTGGGGGACAGGGCGATCGATTTTATCTATGGCTACACCTTC.

The V call is TRBV18, the J call TRBJ2-3, with 7 bases aligning to TRBD2. CDR3 size: 16 residues. Germline V CDR1 and CDR2: KGHSH, LQKENI. V trimming: 0 bases; J trimming: 4 bases; junction bases outside the gene matches: 7. Written as DNA, the CDR3 is TGTGCCAGCTCACCACCGGGGGGGTTCGGTCCAGATACGCAGTATTTT. Its translation: CASSPPGGFGPDTQYF. The full variable domain, with the rest looked up from reference TRBV18 and TRBJ2-3, is NAGVMQNPRHLVRRRGQEARLRCSPMKGHSHVYWYRQLPEEGLKFMVYLQKENIIDESGMPKERFSAEFPKEGPSILRIQQVVRGDSAAYFCASSPPGGFGPDTQYFGPGTRLTVL.

The J gene is TRBJ2-2, the V gene TRBV11-2; D gene ambiguous. V shed 7 bases and J shed 0 bases, with 6 bases lying between them. Germline V gives CDR1 SGHAT, CDR2 FQNNGV. CDR3 length: 13 amino acids. The CDR3 region has the DNA TGTGCCAGCAACCCTACGAACACCGGGGAGCTGTTTTTT. As protein: CASNPTNTGELFF.